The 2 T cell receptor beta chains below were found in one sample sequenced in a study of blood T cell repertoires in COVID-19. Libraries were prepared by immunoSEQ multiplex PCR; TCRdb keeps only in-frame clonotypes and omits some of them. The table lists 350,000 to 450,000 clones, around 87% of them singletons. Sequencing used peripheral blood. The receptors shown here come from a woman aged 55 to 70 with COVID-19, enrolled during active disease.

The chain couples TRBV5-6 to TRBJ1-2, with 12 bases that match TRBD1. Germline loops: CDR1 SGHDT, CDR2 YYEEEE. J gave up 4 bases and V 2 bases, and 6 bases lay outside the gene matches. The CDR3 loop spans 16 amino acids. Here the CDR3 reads CASSLFGTGGLYGYTF. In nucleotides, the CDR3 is TGTGCCAGCAGCTTATTCGGGACAGGGGGCCTCTATGGCTACACCTTC. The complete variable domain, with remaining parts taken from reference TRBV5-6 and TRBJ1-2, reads DAGVTQSPTHLIKTRGQQVTLRCSPKSGHDTVSWYQQALGQGPQFIFQYYEEEERQRGNFPDRFSGHQFPNYSSELNVNALLLGDSALYLCASSLFGTGGLYGYTFGSGTRLTVV.

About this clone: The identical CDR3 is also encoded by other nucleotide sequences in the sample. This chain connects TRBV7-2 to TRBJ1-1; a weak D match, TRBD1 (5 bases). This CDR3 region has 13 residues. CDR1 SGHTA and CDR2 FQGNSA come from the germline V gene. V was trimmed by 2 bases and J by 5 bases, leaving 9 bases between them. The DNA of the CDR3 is TGTGCCAGCAGCTTAAGGGGAGGGACTGAAGCTTTCTTT. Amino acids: CASSLRGGTEAFF.